The T cell receptor (beta chain) described here comes from a study of blood T cell repertoires in COVID-19. V was trimmed by 1 base and J by 0 bases, leaving 13 bases between them. In germline, CDR1 is LGHNA, CDR2 YNFKEQ. The CDR3 has 17 amino acids. In the authors' methods: It was from reference gene primer amplification that nucleated cell counts were estimated. Only in-frame clones appear in the TCRdb table, and some are missing; sequencing was by immunoSEQ multiplex PCR. V and J calls and clone size are copied from that table; D and trimming were computed from the DNA. The profile shows about 240,000 clones, nearly 90% of them singletons.

The sample consisted of peripheral blood. The TCR was taken from a woman aged 30 to 39 with acute or convalescent COVID-19. The chain uses TRBV4-2 and TRBJ2-1, with D maybe TRBD2 (6 bases). CDR3 sequence: CASSQVKGEASYNEQFF. CDR3 sequence (DNA): TGTGCCAGCAGCCAAGTGAAAGGGGAGGCCTCCTACAATGAGCAGTTCTTC.